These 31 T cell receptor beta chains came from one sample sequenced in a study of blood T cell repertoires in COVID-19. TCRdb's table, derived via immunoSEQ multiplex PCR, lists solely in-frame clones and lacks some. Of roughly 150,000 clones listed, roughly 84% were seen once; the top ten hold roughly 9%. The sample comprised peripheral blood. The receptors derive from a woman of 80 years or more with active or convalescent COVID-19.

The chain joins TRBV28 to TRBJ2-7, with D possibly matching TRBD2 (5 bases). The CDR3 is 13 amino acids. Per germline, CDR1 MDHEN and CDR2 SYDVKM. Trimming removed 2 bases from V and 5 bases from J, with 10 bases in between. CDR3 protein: CASSLTGSHEQYF. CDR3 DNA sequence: TGTGCCAGCAGTTTAACGGGGTCCCACGAGCAGTACTTC.

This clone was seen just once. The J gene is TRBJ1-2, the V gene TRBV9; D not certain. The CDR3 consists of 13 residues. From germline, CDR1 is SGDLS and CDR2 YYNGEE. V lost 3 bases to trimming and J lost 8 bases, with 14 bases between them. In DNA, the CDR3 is TGTGCCAGCAGCGATGGAAACACGGGGGGCTACACCTTC. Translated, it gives CASSDGNTGGYTF.

For the CDR3, the DNA is TGTGCCAGCAGCTCCCCCGGGACAGAAAATGAAAAACTGTTTTTT. Residues: CASSSPGTENEKLFF. The rearrangement links TRBV7-8 to TRBJ1-4; 7 nucleotides agree with TRBD1. The CDR3 consists of 15 residues. The V gene's germline CDR1 is SGHVS and CDR2 FQNEAQ. Trimming cost V 4 bases and J 5 bases; bases outside gene matches: 7.

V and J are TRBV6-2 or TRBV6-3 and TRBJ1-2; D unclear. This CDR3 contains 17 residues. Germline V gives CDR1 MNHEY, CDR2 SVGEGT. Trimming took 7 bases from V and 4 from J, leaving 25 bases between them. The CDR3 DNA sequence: TGTGCCAGCACCCCTAAAGAAGGTGGAGGTTGGGTCTATGGCTACACCTTC. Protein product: CASTPKEGGGWVYGYTF.

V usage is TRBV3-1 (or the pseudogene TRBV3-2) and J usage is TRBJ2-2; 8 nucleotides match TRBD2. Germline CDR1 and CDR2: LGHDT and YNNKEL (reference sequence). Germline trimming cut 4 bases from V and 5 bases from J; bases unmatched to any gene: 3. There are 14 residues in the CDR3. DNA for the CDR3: TGTGCCAGCAGCCTCGGGGGGGCGACCGGGGAGCTGTTTTTT. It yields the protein CASSLGGATGELFF.

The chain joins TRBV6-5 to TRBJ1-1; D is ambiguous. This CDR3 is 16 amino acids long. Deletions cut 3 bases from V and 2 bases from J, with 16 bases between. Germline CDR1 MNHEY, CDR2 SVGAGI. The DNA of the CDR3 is TGTGCCAGCAGTTATACTCTTCCTAAACTAAACACTGAAGCTTTCTTT. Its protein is CASSYTLPKLNTEAFF.

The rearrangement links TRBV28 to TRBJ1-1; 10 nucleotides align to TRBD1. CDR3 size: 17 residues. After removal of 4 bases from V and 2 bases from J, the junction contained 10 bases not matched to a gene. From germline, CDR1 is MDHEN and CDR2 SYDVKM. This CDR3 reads CASSSYPGQGINTEAFF. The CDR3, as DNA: TGTGCCAGCAGTTCCTACCCGGGACAGGGGATTAACACTGAAGCTTTCTTT.

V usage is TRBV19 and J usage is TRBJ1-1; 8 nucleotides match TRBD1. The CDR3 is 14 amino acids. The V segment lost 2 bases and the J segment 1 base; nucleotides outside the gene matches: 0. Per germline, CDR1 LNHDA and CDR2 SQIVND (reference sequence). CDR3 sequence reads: CASSITGGNTEAFF. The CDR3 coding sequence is TGTGCCAGTAGTATAACAGGGGGGAACACTGAAGCTTTCTTT.

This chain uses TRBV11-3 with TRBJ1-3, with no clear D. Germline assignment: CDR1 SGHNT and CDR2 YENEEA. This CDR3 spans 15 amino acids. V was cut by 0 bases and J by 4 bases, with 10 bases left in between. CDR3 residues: CASSLDEVSGNTIYF. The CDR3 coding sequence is TGTGCCAGCAGCTTAGACGAGGTATCAGGAAACACCATATATTTT.

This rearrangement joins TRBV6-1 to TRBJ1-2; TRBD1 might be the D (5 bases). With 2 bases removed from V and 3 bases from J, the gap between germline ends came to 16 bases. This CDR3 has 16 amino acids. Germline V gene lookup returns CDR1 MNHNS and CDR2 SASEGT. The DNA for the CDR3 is TGTGCCAGCAGTGAATCCGGCGGGGGAGATTACTATGGCTACACCTTC. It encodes CASSESGGGDYYGYTF.

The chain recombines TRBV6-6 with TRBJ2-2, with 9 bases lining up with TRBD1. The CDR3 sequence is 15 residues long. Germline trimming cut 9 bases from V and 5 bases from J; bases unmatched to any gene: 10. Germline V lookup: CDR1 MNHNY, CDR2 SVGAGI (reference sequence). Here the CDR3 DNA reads TGTGCCAGTTTACAGGGGGCTGGGAGGACCGGGGAGCTGTTTTTT. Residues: CASLQGAGRTGELFF.

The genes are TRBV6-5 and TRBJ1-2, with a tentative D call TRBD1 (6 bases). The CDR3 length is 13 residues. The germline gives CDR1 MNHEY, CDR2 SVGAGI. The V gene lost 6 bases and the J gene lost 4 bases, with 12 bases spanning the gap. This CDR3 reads CASRKQGTYGYTF. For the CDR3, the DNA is TGTGCCAGCAGGAAACAGGGAACCTATGGCTACACCTTC.

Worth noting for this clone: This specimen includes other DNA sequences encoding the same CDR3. This chain's CDR3 is CASSIGTGPYEQYF. The CDR3 region has the DNA TGTGCCAGTAGTATAGGGACTGGCCCCTACGAGCAGTACTTC. This chain uses TRBV19 with TRBJ2-7; tentative D call: TRBD2 (5 bases). The CDR3 spans 14 residues. Germline V gives CDR1 LNHDA, CDR2 SQIVND (reference sequence). V was clipped by 1 base and J by 2 bases, with 9 bases between them.

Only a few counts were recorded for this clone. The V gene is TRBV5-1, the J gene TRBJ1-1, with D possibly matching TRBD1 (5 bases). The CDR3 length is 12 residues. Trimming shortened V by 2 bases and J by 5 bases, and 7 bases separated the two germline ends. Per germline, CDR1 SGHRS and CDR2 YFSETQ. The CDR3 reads CASSFQGTEAFF. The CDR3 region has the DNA TGCGCCAGCAGCTTTCAGGGTACTGAAGCTTTCTTT.

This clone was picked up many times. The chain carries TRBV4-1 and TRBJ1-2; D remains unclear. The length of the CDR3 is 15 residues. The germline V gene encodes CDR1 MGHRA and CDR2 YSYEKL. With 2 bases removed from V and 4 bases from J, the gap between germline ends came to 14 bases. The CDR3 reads CASSQPINRTYGYTF. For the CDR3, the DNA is TGCGCCAGCAGCCAACCGATTAACAGAACCTATGGCTACACCTTC.

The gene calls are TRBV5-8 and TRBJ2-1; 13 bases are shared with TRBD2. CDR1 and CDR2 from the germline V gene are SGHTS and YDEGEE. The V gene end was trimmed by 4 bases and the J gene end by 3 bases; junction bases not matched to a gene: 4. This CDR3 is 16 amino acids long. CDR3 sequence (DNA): TGTGCCAGCAGCAGGGGACTAGCGGGGAGCTACAATGAGCAGTTCTTC. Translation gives CASSRGLAGSYNEQFF.

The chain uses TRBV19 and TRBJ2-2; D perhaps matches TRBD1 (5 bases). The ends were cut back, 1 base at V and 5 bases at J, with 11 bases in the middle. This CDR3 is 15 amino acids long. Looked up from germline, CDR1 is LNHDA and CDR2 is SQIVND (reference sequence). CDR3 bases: TGTGCCAGTAGTATAGGGCAGGGTGGTACCGGGGAGCTGTTTTTT. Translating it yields CASSIGQGGTGELFF. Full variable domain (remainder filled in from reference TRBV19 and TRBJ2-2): DGGITQSPKYLFRKEGQNVTLSCEQNLNHDAMYWYRQDPGQGLRLIYYSQIVNDFQKGDIAEGYSVSREKKESFPLTVTSAQKNPTAFYLCASSIGQGGTGELFFGEGSRLTVL.

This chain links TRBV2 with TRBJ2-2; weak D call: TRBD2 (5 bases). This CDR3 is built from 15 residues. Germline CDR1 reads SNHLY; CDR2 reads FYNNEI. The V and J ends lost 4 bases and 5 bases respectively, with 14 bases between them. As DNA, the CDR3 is TGTGCCAGCAGTGCGGAGGAATTAATGACCGGGGAGCTGTTTTTT. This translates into CASSAEELMTGELFF.

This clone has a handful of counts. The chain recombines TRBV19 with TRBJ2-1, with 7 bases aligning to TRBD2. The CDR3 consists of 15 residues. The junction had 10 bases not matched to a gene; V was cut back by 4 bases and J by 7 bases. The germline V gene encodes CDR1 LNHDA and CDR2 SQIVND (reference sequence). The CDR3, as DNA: TGTGCCAGTAGTAGCCGGTCCGGCGGGGGTAATGAGCAGTTCTTC. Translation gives CASSSRSGGGNEQFF.

CDR3 amino acids: CASSSLYQETQYF. Here the CDR3 DNA reads TGCGCCAGCAGCTCCTTGTACCAAGAGACCCAGTACTTC. J is TRBJ2-5 and V is TRBV5-1; D unclear. Looked up from germline, CDR1 is SGHRS and CDR2 is YFSETQ. This CDR3 region has 13 residues. Deletions cut 3 bases from V and 0 bases from J, with 6 bases between.

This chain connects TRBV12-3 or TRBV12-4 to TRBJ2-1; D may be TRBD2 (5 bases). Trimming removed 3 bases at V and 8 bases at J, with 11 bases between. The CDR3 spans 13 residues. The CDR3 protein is CASSFLTRDEQFF. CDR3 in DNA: TGTGCCAGCAGTTTTTTGACGAGGGATGAGCAGTTCTTC.

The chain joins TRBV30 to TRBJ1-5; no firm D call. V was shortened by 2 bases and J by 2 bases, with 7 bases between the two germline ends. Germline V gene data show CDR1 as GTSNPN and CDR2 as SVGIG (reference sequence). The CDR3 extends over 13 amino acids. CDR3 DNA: TGTGCCTGGAGTAGGCGGGGCAATCAGCCCCAGCATTTT. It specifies CAWSRRGNQPQHF.

This chain's CDR3 is CASSQGAGSSTEAFF. The DNA of the CDR3 is TGTGCCAGCAGCCAAGGTGCAGGTTCGAGTACTGAAGCTTTCTTT. The chain couples TRBV14 to TRBJ1-1; D remains ambiguous. Trimming stripped 1 base from V and 5 bases from J, with 14 bases between. The CDR3 loop spans 15 amino acids. CDR1 is SGHDN and CDR2 is FVKESK in the germline V gene. Variable domain in full (rest from reference TRBV14 and TRBJ1-1): EAGVTQFPSHSVIEKGQTVTLRCDPISGHDNLYWYRRVMGKEIKFLLHFVKESKQDESGMPNNRFLAERTGGTYSTLKVQPAELEDSGVYFCASSQGAGSSTEAFFGQGTRLTVV.

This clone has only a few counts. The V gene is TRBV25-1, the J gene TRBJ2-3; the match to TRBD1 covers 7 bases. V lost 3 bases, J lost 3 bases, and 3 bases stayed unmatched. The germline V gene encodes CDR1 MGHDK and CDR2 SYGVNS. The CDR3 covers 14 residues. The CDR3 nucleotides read TGTGCCAGCAGTGAGGGACAGAAGACAGATACGCAGTATTTT. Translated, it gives CASSEGQKTDTQYF.

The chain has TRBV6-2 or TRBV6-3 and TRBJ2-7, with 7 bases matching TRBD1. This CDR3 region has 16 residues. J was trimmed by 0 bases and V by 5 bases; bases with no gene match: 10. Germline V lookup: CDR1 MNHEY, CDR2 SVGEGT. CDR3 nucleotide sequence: TGTGCCAGCAGTACCAACAGGGGACCCCTCTCCTACGAGCAGTACTTC. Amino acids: CASSTNRGPLSYEQYF.

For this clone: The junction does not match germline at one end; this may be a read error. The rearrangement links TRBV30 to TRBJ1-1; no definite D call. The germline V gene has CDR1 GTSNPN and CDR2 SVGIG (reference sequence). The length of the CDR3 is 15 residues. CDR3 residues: CDWSALWLHSTEAFF. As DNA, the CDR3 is TGTGACTGGAGTGCGTTATGGCTACACAGCACTGAAGCTTTCTTT.

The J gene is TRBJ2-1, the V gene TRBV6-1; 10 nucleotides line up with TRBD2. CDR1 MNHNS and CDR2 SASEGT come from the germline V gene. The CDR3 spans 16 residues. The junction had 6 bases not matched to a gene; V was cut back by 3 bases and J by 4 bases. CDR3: CASSDTSGAPYNEQFF. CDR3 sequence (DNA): TGTGCCAGCAGTGACACTAGCGGGGCCCCATACAATGAGCAGTTCTTC.

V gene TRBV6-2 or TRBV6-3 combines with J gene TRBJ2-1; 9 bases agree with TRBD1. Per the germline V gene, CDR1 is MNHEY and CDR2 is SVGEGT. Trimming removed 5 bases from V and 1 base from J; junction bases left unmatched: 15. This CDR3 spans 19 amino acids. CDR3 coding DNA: TGTGCCAGCAGTCCCCGTGACAGGGGGGCTTTTACGTCCTACAATGAGCAGTTCTTC. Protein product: CASSPRDRGAFTSYNEQFF.

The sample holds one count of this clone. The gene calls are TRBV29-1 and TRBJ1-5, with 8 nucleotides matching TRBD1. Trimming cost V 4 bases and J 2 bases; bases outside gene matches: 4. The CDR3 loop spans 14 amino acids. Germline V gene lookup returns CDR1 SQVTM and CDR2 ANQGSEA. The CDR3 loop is CSVAQGAGNQPQHF. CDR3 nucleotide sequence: TGCAGCGTTGCCCAGGGGGCCGGCAATCAGCCCCAGCATTTT.

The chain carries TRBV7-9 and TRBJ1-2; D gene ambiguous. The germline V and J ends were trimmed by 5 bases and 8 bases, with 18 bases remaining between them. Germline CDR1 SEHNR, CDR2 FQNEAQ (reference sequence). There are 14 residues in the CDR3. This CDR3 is CASSQAAGVQGYTF. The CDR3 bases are TGTGCCAGCAGCCAAGCGGCGGGAGTTCAGGGCTACACCTTC.

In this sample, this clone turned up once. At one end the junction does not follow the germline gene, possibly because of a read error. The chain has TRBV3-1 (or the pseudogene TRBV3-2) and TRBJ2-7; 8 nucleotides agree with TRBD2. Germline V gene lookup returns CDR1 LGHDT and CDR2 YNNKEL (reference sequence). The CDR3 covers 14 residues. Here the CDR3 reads CASSQGNGGAPADF. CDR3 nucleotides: TGTGCCAGCAGCCAGGGGAACGGGGGGGCCCCGGCGGACTTC.